These 6 T cell receptor beta chains share one sample of origin, sequenced in a study of response to subunit inactivated influenza vaccine. TCRdb passed the RT-PCR reads through MiXCR, listing each CDR3 protein once. The sample shows under 850,000 distinct CDR3 sequences, approximately 17% of them seen only once. The material sequenced was PBMCs from blood, taken 5 days after vaccination. The receptors originated from a man aged 50-59 years who received an inactivated influenza vaccine.

This clonotype has only a few counts. The chain carries TRBV6-1 and TRBJ1-5; D is undetermined. The V gene lost 2 bases and the J gene lost 9 bases, with 14 bases spanning the gap. Looked up from germline, CDR1 is MNHNS and CDR2 is SASEGT. This CDR3 contains 14 residues. This CDR3 reads CASSEPSPRRPQHF. The CDR3 coding sequence is TGTGCCAGCAGTGAACCATCCCCTAGGCGGCCCCAGCATTTT.

This chain links TRBV12-3 or TRBV12-4 with TRBJ1-2; D gene unclear. The V end lost 5 bases, the J end lost 3 bases, and 13 bases lay between the germline ends. This CDR3 spans 14 amino acids. The chain's CDR3 is CASSPGGEDYGYTF. CDR3 bases: TGTGCCAGCAGTCCGGGTGGAGAGGACTATGGCTACACCTTC.

V and J are TRBV20-1 and TRBJ2-7, with 9 bases matching TRBD1. The ends lost 4 bases at V and 2 bases at J; junction bases unmatched: 6. The CDR3 length is 14 residues. Germline V gene data show CDR1 as DFQATT and CDR2 as SNEGSKA (reference sequence). This CDR3 is CSATGTGRAYEQYF. The CDR3, as DNA: TGCAGTGCTACCGGGACAGGGAGGGCCTACGAGCAGTACTTC.

This clonotype was recorded at least ten times. The V gene is TRBV6-5, the J gene TRBJ2-2; D unclear. The CDR3 runs 13 residues. V was trimmed by 3 bases and J by 0 bases, leaving 2 bases between them. Germline CDR1 is MNHEY and CDR2 is SVGAGI. The CDR3 DNA follows: TGTGCCAGCAGTTATACGAACACCGGGGAGCTGTTTTTT. This encodes CASSYTNTGELFF.

This clonotype was counted a few times. In DNA form, the CDR3 reads TGCAGTGCCAGGAAGGTGAATACCTACGAGCAGTACTTC. This sequence encodes CSARKVNTYEQYF. This chain connects TRBV20-1 to TRBJ2-7; D gene unclear. Per the germline V gene, CDR1 is DFQATT and CDR2 is SNEGSKA (reference sequence). The CDR3 has 13 amino acids. Trimming shortened V by 6 bases and J by 2 bases, and 14 bases separated the two germline ends.

In its sample, this clonotype was seen a few times. The rearrangement uses TRBV7-2 and TRBJ2-1, with 7 bases matching TRBD2. Germline trimming cut 3 bases from V and 5 bases from J; bases unmatched to any gene: 4. CDR1 and CDR2 (germline): SGHTA, FQGNSA. This CDR3 region has 14 residues. As DNA, the CDR3 is TGTGCCAGCAGCTTGAGGGGAGGGAACAATGAGCAGTTCTTC. Protein: CASSLRGGNNEQFF.